A single sample is the source of the 21 T cell receptor beta chains below, sequenced in a study of cytomegalovirus exposure and HLA in healthy donors. Primers included in the PCR were 60 Vbeta and 13 Jbeta primers. Profiled with immunoSEQ multiplex PCR; TCRdb holds only in-frame clones, not every one. Counted here are around 180,000 clones, around 82% occurring once; the ten biggest clones make up around 2%. Sequenced: PBMCs. The receptors shown here come from a man aged 18 to 30 in good health and CMV-seronegative.

V gene TRBV28 combines with J gene TRBJ1-2; no firm D call. V lost 3 bases and J 0 bases, leaving 14 bases between the germline ends. Germline CDR1 and CDR2: MDHEN and SYDVKM. The CDR3 loop spans 16 amino acids. In nucleotides, the CDR3 is TGTGCCAGCAGTTTGTTACAGCATCTTGCTAACTATGGCTACACCTTC. This encodes CASSLLQHLANYGYTF.

This rearrangement joins TRBV5-6 to TRBJ1-5; 8 bases match TRBD1. Germline V gene sequence: CDR1 SGHDT, CDR2 YYEEEE. V lost 4 bases to trimming and J lost 2 bases; unmatched junction nucleotides: 17. The CDR3 is made up of 19 amino acids. The CDR3 DNA follows: TGTGCCAGCAGCCCGTGGGGACAGGAAGGTCCTACTGGCAATCAGCCCCAGCATTTT. This translates into CASSPWGQEGPTGNQPQHF.

The V call is TRBV10-3, the J call TRBJ2-3; TRBD2 matches 10 bases. Germline lookup yields CDR1 ENHRY and CDR2 SYGVKD. V gave up 0 bases and J gave up 4 bases; unmatched junction bases: 7. CDR3 length: 17 amino acids. CDR3 DNA sequence: TGTGCCATCAGTGAGTCGATGAGCGGGAGGGCCTCAGATACGCAGTATTTT. Its protein is CAISESMSGRASDTQYF.

The chain combines TRBV4-3 with TRBJ2-6; 8 positions agree with TRBD2. J gave up 3 bases and V 1 base, and 2 bases lay outside the gene matches. Germline V gene sequence: CDR1 LGHNA, CDR2 YSLEER. This CDR3 has 16 amino acids. In DNA, the CDR3 is TGCGCCAGCAGCCAAGGAGCGGGAGTTGGGGCCAACGTCCTGACTTTC. This codes for CASSQGAGVGANVLTF.

The chain links TRBV7-2 to TRBJ1-1; tentative D call: TRBD1 (5 bases). Germline V CDR1 and CDR2: SGHTA, FQGNSA. V gave up 3 bases and J gave up 4 bases, with 12 bases separating them. This CDR3 spans 14 amino acids. In DNA, the CDR3 is TGTGCCAGCAGCTTCCGGCAGGGATCCACTGAAGCTTTCTTT. Translation gives CASSFRQGSTEAFF. Together with reference TRBV7-2 and TRBJ1-1, the CDR3 gives the full variable domain: GAGVSQSPSNKVTEKGKDVELRCDPISGHTALYWYRQSLGQGLEFLIYFQGNSAPDKSGLPSDRFSAERTGGSVSTLTIQRTQQEDSAVYLCASSFRQGSTEAFFGQGTRLTVV.

The rearrangement joins TRBV15 to TRBJ2-7, with TRBD1 identical over 7 bases. Trimming cost V 1 base and J 2 bases; bases outside gene matches: 5. This CDR3 spans 15 amino acids. Germline CDR1 is LNHNV and CDR2 is YYDKDF (reference sequence). The CDR3 reads CATSRAIGQAYEQYF. The CDR3 DNA reads as TGTGCCACCAGCAGAGCTATAGGACAGGCCTACGAGCAGTACTTC.

The gene calls are TRBV5-1 and TRBJ2-6, with 7 bases aligning to TRBD1. Per the germline V gene, CDR1 is SGHRS and CDR2 is YFSETQ. V dropped 4 bases and J dropped 3; count of bases not matched to a gene: 7. The CDR3 consists of 16 residues. CDR3 nucleotides: TGCGCCAGCAGCGCCACAGGGGAAGGTGGGGCCAACGTCCTGACTTTC. It yields the protein CASSATGEGGANVLTF.

The chain combines TRBV7-3 with TRBJ2-3; 10 nucleotides match TRBD1. The germline gives CDR1 SGHTA, CDR2 FQGTGA. The CDR3 is 16 amino acids. V gave up 2 bases and J gave up 4 bases; unmatched junction bases: 6. The CDR3 spells CASSLAGQGPADTQYF. The CDR3, as DNA: TGTGCCAGCAGCTTAGCGGGACAGGGGCCCGCAGATACGCAGTATTTT.

This clone was seen once. This chain joins TRBV19 and TRBJ2-1; weak D call: TRBD2 (5 bases). Trimming took off 3 bases at V and 3 bases at J, with 15 bases between the two ends. Germline values: CDR1 LNHDA, CDR2 SQIVND (reference sequence). This CDR3 region has 16 residues. As DNA, the CDR3 is TGTGCCAGTAGTATTCGAGCGGCTATGGTCTACAATGAGCAGTTCTTC. Its protein product is CASSIRAAMVYNEQFF.

The chain combines TRBV7-9 with TRBJ2-1; 7 bases fit TRBD2. The J segment lost 4 bases and the V segment lost 2 bases, leaving 5 bases of the junction unmatched. Looked up from germline, CDR1 is SEHNR and CDR2 is FQNEAQ (reference sequence). The CDR3 extends over 15 amino acids. The CDR3 DNA is TGTGCCAGCAGCTTAAGCGGGGACCCTTACAATGAGCAGTTCTTC. This sequence encodes CASSLSGDPYNEQFF.

This chain joins TRBV7-6 and TRBJ1-1; 8 bases map to TRBD1. With 4 bases clipped from V and 1 base from J, the junction kept 14 bases outside the gene matches. The V gene's germline CDR1 is SGHVS and CDR2 FNYEAQ. The CDR3 spans 18 residues. The CDR3 here is CASSSTPLRTGPNTEAFF. The CDR3, as DNA: TGTGCCAGCAGCTCCACCCCCCTTCGGACAGGGCCGAACACTGAAGCTTTCTTT.

In this sample, this clone turned up once. The chain links TRBV7-2 to TRBJ2-3, with 8 bases fitting TRBD2. The J segment lost 0 bases and the V segment lost 5 bases, leaving 7 bases of the junction unmatched. This CDR3 spans 16 amino acids. CDR1 and CDR2 (germline): SGHTA, FQGNSA. As DNA, the CDR3 is TGTGCCAGCAGCCCCTTCGGGAGGGTAAGCACAGATACGCAGTATTTT. Protein: CASSPFGRVSTDTQYF.

The chain links TRBV11-2 to TRBJ1-1; a possible D gene is TRBD1 (5 bases). Trimming pared 3 bases from V and 3 bases from J, leaving 14 bases between. Germline loops: CDR1 SGHAT, CDR2 FQNNGV. The length of the CDR3 is 15 residues. CDR3: CASSLSPRQHTEAFF. CDR3 in DNA: TGTGCCAGCAGCTTGTCACCGCGACAGCACACTGAAGCTTTCTTT.

This clone was detected a few times. The J gene is TRBJ2-5, the V gene TRBV29-1; 11 bases align to TRBD2. The tail of the sequence fits TRBJ2-7 better, so the J call may be wrong. This CDR3 has 15 amino acids. Germline CDR1 SQVTM, CDR2 ANQGSEA. CDR3 in amino acids: CSVGSGGARGVEQYF. DNA for the CDR3: TGCAGCGTTGGTAGCGGGGGGGCCCGGGGTGTCGAGCAGTACTTC.

The chain's CDR3 is CATSRDKRPSGMVYEQYF. CDR3 coding DNA: TGTGCCACCAGCAGAGACAAGAGGCCTAGCGGAATGGTCTACGAGCAGTACTTC. The chain joins TRBV15 to TRBJ2-5; 7 nucleotides agree with TRBD2. The DNA end is a closer match to TRBJ2-7, so the J assignment may be wrong. This CDR3 contains 18 residues. CDR1 LNHNV and CDR2 YYDKDF come from the germline V gene (reference sequence).

V gene TRBV19 combines with J gene TRBJ2-2, with 7 bases matching TRBD1. V shed 6 bases and J 6 bases; nucleotides not matched to a gene: 7. This CDR3 comprises 14 residues. Germline V gene data show CDR1 as LNHDA and CDR2 as SQIVND (reference sequence). CDR3 DNA sequence: TGTGCCAGTAGCCCGACAGGGTTTGCCGGGGAGCTGTTTTTT. Its protein product is CASSPTGFAGELFF. The variable domain in full, completed from reference TRBV19 and TRBJ2-2, reads DGGITQSPKYLFRKEGQNVTLSCEQNLNHDAMYWYRQDPGQGLRLIYYSQIVNDFQKGDIAEGYSVSREKKESFPLTVTSAQKNPTAFYLCASSPTGFAGELFFGEGSRLTVL.

The CDR3 DNA is TGTGCCAGCAGCTTTCGTGGCAGTAACTATGGCTACACCTTC. This translates into CASSFRGSNYGYTF. The chain recombines TRBV5-4 with TRBJ1-2; D remains unclear. Germline CDR1 is SGHNT and CDR2 is YYREEE (reference sequence). The length of the CDR3 is 14 residues. The V end was cut by 2 bases, the J end by 1 base, with 9 bases between.

The rearrangement uses TRBV11-2 and TRBJ2-5; no clear D gene. Near its end, the DNA agrees better with TRBJ2-7, so the J call may be wrong. This CDR3 has 14 residues. Germline CDR1 reads SGHAT; CDR2 reads FQNNGV. The CDR3 region has the DNA TGTGCCAGCAGGGCCGTGCGACAATCCTACGAGCAGTACTTC. This codes for CASRAVRQSYEQYF.

In its sample, this clone was seen a few times. The chain carries TRBV7-3 and TRBJ2-7, with 10 bases that match TRBD1. Germline V lookup: CDR1 SGHTA, CDR2 FQGTGA. The J segment lost 2 bases and the V segment lost 4 bases, leaving 5 bases of the junction unmatched. The CDR3 extends over 15 amino acids. The CDR3 nucleotides are TGTGCCAGCAGCTCCCGGACAGGGGGACCCTACGAGCAGTACTTC. Amino acid sequence: CASSSRTGGPYEQYF.

V is TRBV20-1 and J is TRBJ1-2; D gene ambiguous. Trimming took off 1 base at V and 8 bases at J, with 8 bases between the two ends. The CDR3 contains 11 residues. The germline CDR1 and CDR2 sequences are DFQATT and SNEGSKA (reference sequence). In DNA, the CDR3 is TGCAGTGCTAGAGTATTTCCGGGCTACACCTTC. Its translation is CSARVFPGYTF.

The V call is TRBV29-1, the J call TRBJ1-2; perhaps TRBD1 as D (5 bases). Germline V lookup: CDR1 SQVTM, CDR2 ANQGSEA. The CDR3 extends over 13 amino acids. Trimming removed 4 bases at V and 3 bases at J, with 12 bases between. CDR3 residues: CSVGGAGDYGYTF. The DNA of the CDR3 is TGCAGCGTTGGTGGGGCCGGCGACTATGGCTACACCTTC.